This entry describes one T cell receptor beta chain. Its target is not known. Pooled samples include second doses given at about 4 or 12 weeks. TCRdb's copy holds only in-frame clones and misses some; the assay was immunoSEQ multiplex PCR. The sample includes over 130,000 clones, about 90% of them seen just once. Germline V CDR1 and CDR2: SGHNT, YYREEE (reference sequence). With 5 bases clipped from V and 2 bases from J, the junction kept 13 bases outside the gene matches. The length of the CDR3 is 16 residues. These data originate in a study of T cell responses to AZD1222 COVID-19 vaccine. Study-wide results and limits: Spike was spanned by vaccine-associated CD4 TCRs, which were dominant at 160-218 and 743-854. Donors in the cohort were predominantly white British and more often female, and clonal diversity was possibly underestimated. Unmutated regions of variants are reportedly targeted by nearly half of spike-specific TCRs.

This TCR was sampled from an adult who received the AZD1222 COVID-19 vaccine. The chain has TRBV5-4 and TRBJ2-7, with 7 positions matching TRBD2. The specimen was peripheral blood, collected 28 days after the second AZD1222 dose. CDR3 bases: TGTGCCAGCAGTTCCATGGGAGGGACCCTTACCTACGAGCAGTACTTC. Encoded protein: CASSSMGGTLTYEQYF.